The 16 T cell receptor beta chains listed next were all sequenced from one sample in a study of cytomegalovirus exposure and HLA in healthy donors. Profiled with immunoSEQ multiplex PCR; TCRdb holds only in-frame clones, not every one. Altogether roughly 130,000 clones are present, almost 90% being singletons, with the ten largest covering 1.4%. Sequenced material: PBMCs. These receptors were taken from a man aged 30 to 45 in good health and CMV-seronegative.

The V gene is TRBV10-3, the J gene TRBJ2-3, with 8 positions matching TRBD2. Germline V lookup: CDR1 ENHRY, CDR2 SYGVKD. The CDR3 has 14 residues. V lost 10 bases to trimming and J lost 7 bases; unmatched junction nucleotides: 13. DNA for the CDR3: TGTGCCACTCAGCTGACTAGCGATGTCTATACGCAGTATTTT. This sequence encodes CATQLTSDVYTQYF.

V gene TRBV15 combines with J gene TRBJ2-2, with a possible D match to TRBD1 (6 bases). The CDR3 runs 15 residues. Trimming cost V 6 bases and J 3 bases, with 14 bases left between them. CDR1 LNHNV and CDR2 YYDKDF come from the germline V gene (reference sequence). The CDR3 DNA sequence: TGTGCCACCAGTTCCGGGACAACGGACACCGGGGAGCTGTTTTTT. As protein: CATSSGTTDTGELFF.

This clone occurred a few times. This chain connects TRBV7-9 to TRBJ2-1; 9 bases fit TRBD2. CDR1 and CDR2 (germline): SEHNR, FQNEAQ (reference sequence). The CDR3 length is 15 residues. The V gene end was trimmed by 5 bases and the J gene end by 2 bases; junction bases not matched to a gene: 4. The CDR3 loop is CASSILAGPYNEQFF. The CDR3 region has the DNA TGTGCCAGCAGCATCCTAGCGGGACCCTACAATGAGCAGTTCTTC. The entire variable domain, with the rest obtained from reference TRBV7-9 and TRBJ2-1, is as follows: DTGVSQNPRHKITKRGQNVTFRCDPISEHNRLYWYRQTLGQGPEFLTYFQNEAQLEKSRLLSDRFSAERPKGSFSTLEIQRTEQGDSAMYLCASSILAGPYNEQFFGPGTRLTVL.

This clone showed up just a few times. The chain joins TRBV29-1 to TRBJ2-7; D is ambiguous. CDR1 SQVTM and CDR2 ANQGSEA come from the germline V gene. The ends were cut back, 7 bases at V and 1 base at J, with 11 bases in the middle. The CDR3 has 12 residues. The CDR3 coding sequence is TGCAGCGCCCTGGCCTCTTCCTACGAGCAGTACTTC. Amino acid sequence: CSALASSYEQYF.

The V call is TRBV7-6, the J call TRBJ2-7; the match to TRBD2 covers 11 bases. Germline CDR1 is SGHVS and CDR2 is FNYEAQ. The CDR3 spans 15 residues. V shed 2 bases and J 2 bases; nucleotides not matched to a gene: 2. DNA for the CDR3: TGTGCCAGCAGCTTAATGACTAGCGGGACCTACGAGCAGTACTTC. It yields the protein CASSLMTSGTYEQYF.

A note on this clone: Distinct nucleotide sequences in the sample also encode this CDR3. Here the CDR3 reads CASSPGQGNQPQHF. Here the CDR3 DNA reads TGCGCCAGCAGCCCAGGACAGGGGAATCAGCCCCAGCATTTT. This chain joins TRBV5-1 and TRBJ1-5; TRBD1 agrees at 9 bases. J lost 4 bases, V lost 4 bases, and 3 bases had no gene match. Germline CDR1 and CDR2: SGHRS and YFSETQ. The CDR3 spans 14 residues.

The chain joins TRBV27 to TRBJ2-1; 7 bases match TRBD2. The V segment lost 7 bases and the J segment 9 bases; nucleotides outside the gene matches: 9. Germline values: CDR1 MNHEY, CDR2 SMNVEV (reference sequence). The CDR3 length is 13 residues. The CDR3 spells CASITGGGGEQFF. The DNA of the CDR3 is TGTGCCAGCATCACGGGAGGTGGCGGTGAGCAGTTCTTC.

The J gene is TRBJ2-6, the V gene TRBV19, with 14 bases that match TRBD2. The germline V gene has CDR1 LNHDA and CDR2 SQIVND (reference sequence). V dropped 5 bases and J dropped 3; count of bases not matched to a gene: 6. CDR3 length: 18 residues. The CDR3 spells CASSGLAGGKYGANVLTF. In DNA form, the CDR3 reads TGTGCCAGTAGTGGACTAGCGGGAGGCAAGTATGGGGCCAACGTCCTGACTTTC. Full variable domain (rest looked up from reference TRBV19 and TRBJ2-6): DGGITQSPKYLFRKEGQNVTLSCEQNLNHDAMYWYRQDPGQGLRLIYYSQIVNDFQKGDIAEGYSVSREKKESFPLTVTSAQKNPTAFYLCASSGLAGGKYGANVLTFGAGSRLTVL.

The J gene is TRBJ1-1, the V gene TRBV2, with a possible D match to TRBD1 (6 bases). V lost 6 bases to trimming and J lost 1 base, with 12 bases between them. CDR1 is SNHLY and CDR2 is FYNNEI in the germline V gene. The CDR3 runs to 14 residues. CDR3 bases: TGTGCCAGCAGGGGTACAGGGCGGAACACTGAAGCTTTCTTT. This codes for CASRGTGRNTEAFF.

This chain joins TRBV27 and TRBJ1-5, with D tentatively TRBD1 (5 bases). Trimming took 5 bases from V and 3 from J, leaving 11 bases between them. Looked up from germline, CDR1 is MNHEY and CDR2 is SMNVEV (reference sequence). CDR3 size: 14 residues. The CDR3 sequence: CASSRDWDNQPQHF. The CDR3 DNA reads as TGTGCCAGCAGTAGGGACTGGGACAATCAGCCCCAGCATTTT.

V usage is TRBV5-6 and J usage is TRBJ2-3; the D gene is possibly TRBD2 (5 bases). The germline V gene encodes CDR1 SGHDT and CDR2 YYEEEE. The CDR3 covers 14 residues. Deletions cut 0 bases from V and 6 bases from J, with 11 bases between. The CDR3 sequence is CASSLVPGRDTQYF. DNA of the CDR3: TGTGCCAGCAGCTTGGTTCCGGGAAGGGATACGCAGTATTTT.

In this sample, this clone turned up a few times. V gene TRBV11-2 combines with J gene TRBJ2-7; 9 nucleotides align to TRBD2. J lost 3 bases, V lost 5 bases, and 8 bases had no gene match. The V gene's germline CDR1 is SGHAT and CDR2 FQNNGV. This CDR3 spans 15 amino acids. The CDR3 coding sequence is TGTGCCAGCAGCGAAACTAGCGGGTACTACTACGAGCAGTACTTC. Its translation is CASSETSGYYYEQYF.

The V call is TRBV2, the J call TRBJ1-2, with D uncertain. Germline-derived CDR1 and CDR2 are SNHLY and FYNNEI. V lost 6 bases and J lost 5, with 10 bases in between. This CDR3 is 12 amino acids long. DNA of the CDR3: TGTGCCAGCAGCGAGGAGAAGTATGGCTACACCTTC. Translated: CASSEEKYGYTF.

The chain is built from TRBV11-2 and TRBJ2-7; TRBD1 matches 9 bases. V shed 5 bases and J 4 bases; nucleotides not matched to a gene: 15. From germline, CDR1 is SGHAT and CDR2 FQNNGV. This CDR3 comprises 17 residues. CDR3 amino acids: CASSPVPQQGARYEQYF. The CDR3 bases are TGTGCCAGCAGCCCAGTCCCCCAACAGGGGGCGCGGTACGAGCAGTACTTC.

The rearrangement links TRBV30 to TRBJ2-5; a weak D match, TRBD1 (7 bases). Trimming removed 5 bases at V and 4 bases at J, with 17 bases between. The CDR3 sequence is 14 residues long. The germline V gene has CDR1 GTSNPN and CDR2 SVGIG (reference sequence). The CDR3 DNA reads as TGTGCCTGGGGAGCCGGGACAGCGGGAGAGACCCAGTACTTC. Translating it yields CAWGAGTAGETQYF.

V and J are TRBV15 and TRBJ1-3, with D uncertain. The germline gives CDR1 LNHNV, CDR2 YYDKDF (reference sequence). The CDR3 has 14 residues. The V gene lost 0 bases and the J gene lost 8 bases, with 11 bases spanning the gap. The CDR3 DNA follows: TGTGCCACCAGCAGAGATTACTTATTGGACACCATATATTTT. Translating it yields CATSRDYLLDTIYF.